This T cell receptor (beta chain) was profiled in a study of blood T cell repertoires in COVID-19 (TCRdb year 2020). About the full investigation: The collaborator samples originated in the United States, Italy and Spain and spanned the acute and convalescent phases of COVID-19. The repertoires were released in a freely available public database meant as a resource for research on the immune response to SARS-CoV-2. The prospective study material was composed of cDNA or gDNA derived from T cells, B-cell-depleted T cells, or PBMCs. The dataset comprised deeply sampled blood TCRbeta repertoires from subjects exposed to, actively infected with, or recovered from COVID-19. Where HLA class I and class II types were available, the types were taken from metadata supplied by the sample provider, not from assay-based typing. Sample metadata almost always included a de-identified subject ID, COVID-19 status, age in years and sex. The samples were drawn from the first 160 participants of the ongoing ImmuneRACE study and from more than 1,000 subjects provided by 6 global collaborators.

TCRbeta CDR3 regions were amplified from genomic DNA by means of the immunoSEQ Assay, a bias-controlled multiplex PCR. On the authors' methods: Nucleated cell counts per sample were estimated from amplification of reference gene primers within the assay. Sequence reads were collapsed and filtered to measure the absolute abundance of every unique TCRbeta CDR3 rearrangement. Productive Simpson clonality was computed per sample as the square root of Simpson's diversity index over productive rearrangements. TCRdb took this table from immuneACCESS and kept in-frame rearrangements with V and J called. Such tables lack part of the clones; where checked against another copy, unresolved V genes explain under half of the gap, and the rest is unexplained. V and J calls and clone size follow that table, whereas D and trimming were derived from the DNA. The sample table shows 60,000 or so clones, and around four fifths are seen once. The ten largest clones take up about 10% of the sample.

The germline V gene provides CDR1 KGHSH and CDR2 LQKENI. The CDR3 goes from the cysteine to the phenylalanine over 15 residues. Solely the CDR3 DNA is kept, with 45 bases framed from the first base. V drops 0 bases and J drops 1 base, leaving 8 bases in between. The investigation overall reported the following: How much clinical and demographic metadata was included differed by source and by participant, and the metadata was provided uncurated.

With regard to this clone: The specificity of this receptor is unknown. Per-nucleotide qualities are absent, and no much larger clonotype sits a single base away.

In Seattle, one collaborating source enrolled patients while the infection was active and tracked those patients longitudinally over the course of disease. Each collaborating institution followed its own protocols to collect whole blood in K2EDTA tubes. Collaborator samples were shipped for TCRbeta analysis as frozen whole blood, isolated PBMCs, or DNA extracted from either sample type. Input material: peripheral blood. The rearranged segments are TRBV18 and TRBJ2-3; a tentative D match to TRBD1 spans 6 bases. The receptor's source is a young man with COVID-19, enrolled during active disease. The bases are TGTGCCAGCTCACCACCACAGGGAGGCACAGATACGCAGTATTTT. The resulting protein is CASSPPQGGTDTQYF.